A selection of T cell receptor beta chains follows, all from one sample in a study of blood T cell repertoires in COVID-19. Using immunoSEQ multiplex PCR, the repertoire was profiled, and TCRdb retains in-frame clones only, with some absent. This table has 400,000 to 500,000 clones, 70% to 90% appearing once. Sequenced input: peripheral blood. The receptors originated from a woman aged 30 to 39 with active or convalescent COVID-19. Each CDR3 is given with its conserved first and last residue. Each record gives: V gene, clone size, D gene, J gene, CDR3 protein, CDR3 DNA. The D gene is left open where the match is weak. Rows give clone size only sometimes, using once, few, many, or a class for an expanded clone.

>TRBV10-1|-|-|TRBJ2-3
CASSRGTSTDTQYF
TGCGCCAGCAGCCGGGGGACTAGCACAGATACGCAGTATTTT
>TRBV2|-|TRBD1|TRBJ1-6
CASSWTGLENSPLHF
TGTGCCAGCAGCTGGACAGGGTTGGAGAATTCACCCCTCCACTTT
>TRBV9|-|TRBD1|TRBJ1-3
CASSLQTGNGNTIYF
TGTGCCAGCAGCCTTCAGACAGGGAATGGAAACACCATATATTTT
>TRBV29-1|few|-|TRBJ1-2
CSVALNYGYTF
TGCAGCGTTGCACTTAACTATGGCTACACCTTC
>TRBV25-1|-|TRBD2|TRBJ2-2
CASRQAGIDGGELFF
TGTGCCAGCAGGCAAGCGGGGATCGATGGCGGGGAGCTGTTTTTT
>TRBV4-1|-|-|TRBJ2-7
CASSQDTEYEQYF
TGCGCCAGCAGCCAAGATACAGAGTACGAGCAGTACTTC
>TRBV2|-|TRBD1|TRBJ1-5
CASSEGQVSNQPQHF
TGTGCCAGCAGTGAGGGACAGGTTAGCAATCAGCCCCAGCATTTT
>TRBV15|once|-|TRBJ1-1
CATSRDAGAVGNTEAFF
TGTGCCACCAGCAGAGATGCGGGGGCGGTGGGTAACACTGAAGCTTTCTTT
>TRBV5-1|-|-|TRBJ2-5
CASSLTGPNQETQYF
TGCGCCAGCAGCTTGACAGGCCCCAACCAAGAGACCCAGTACTTC
>TRBV5-1|-|-|TRBJ2-1
CASSLGGGAAQRGEQFF
TGCGCCAGCAGCTTGGGTGGAGGGGCGGCTCAAAGGGGTGAGCAGTTCTTC
>TRBV6-5|once|TRBD1|TRBJ2-3
CASSETGQGTDTQYF
TGTGCCAGCTCGGAGACGGGACAGGGGACAGATACGCAGTATTTT
>TRBV7-8|-|-|TRBJ2-7
CASSLLRVEQYF
TGTGCCAGCAGCCTACTCAGGGTCGAGCAGTACTTC
>TRBV6-5|-|-|TRBJ1-2
CASSYSSRGGYTF
TGTGCCAGCAGTTACTCCTCCCGCGGGGGCTACACCTTC
>TRBV7-9|-|TRBD1|TRBJ1-2
CASSLEGANGYTF
TGTGCCAGCAGCTTGGAGGGGGCAAATGGCTACACCTTC
>TRBV19|-|-|TRBJ1-1
CASSINKNTEAFF
TGTGCCAGTAGTATAAACAAGAACACTGAAGCTTTCTTT
>TRBV4-1|-|-|TRBJ1-2
CASSQGQPRGYGYTF
TGCGCCAGCAGCCAAGGACAACCCCGGGGCTATGGCTACACCTTC
>TRBV2|-|-|TRBJ1-1
CASSESQENTEAFF
TGTGCCAGCAGTGAATCACAGGAGAACACTGAAGCTTTCTTT
>TRBV4-1|-|-|TRBJ1-6
CASSQDMSVYNSPLHF
TGCGCCAGCAGCCAAGATATGTCTGTGTATAATTCACCCCTCCACTTT
>TRBV4-2|-|TRBD2|TRBJ2-5
CASSTGLAGMGRETQYF
TGTGCCAGCAGCACGGGACTAGCGGGGATGGGGCGAGAGACCCAGTACTTC
>TRBV27|-|-|TRBJ1-6
CASSLERDSPLHF
TGTGCCAGCAGTTTAGAACGGGATTCACCCCTCCACTTT
>TRBV5-1|-|-|TRBJ1-4
CASSLEGRDWEKLFF
TGCGCCAGCAGCTTGGAAGGGAGGGATTGGGAAAAACTGTTTTTT
>TRBV18|-|-|TRBJ2-7
CASSPQGESYEQYF
TGTGCCAGCTCACCACAGGGGGAGTCCTACGAGCAGTACTTC
>TRBV5-6|-|-|TRBJ2-7
CASSGLVARYEQYF
TGTGCCAGCAGCGGACTTGTGGCTCGGTACGAGCAGTACTTC
>TRBV3-1/TRBV3-2|-|-|TRBJ2-7
CASSYSYEQYF
TGTGCCAGCAGCTACTCCTACGAGCAGTACTTC
>TRBV6-5|-|-|TRBJ1-1
CASSYIAAPEAFF
TGTGCCAGCAGTTACATAGCCGCACCTGAAGCTTTCTTT
>TRBV7-9|-|-|TRBJ2-7
CASSLLAGGYEQYF
TGTGCCAGCAGCTTGTTGGCGGGCGGCTACGAGCAGTACTTC
>TRBV7-6|-|-|TRBJ2-5
CATAAGLGTQYF
TGTGCCACCGCCGCGGGGTTGGGGACCCAGTACTTC
>TRBV6-5|-|-|TRBJ2-2
CASTHKNTGELFF
TGTGCCAGCACGCACAAGAACACCGGGGAGCTGTTTTTT
>TRBV19|-|TRBD2|TRBJ2-5
CASSGSGGFQETQYF
TGTGCCAGTAGCGGTAGCGGGGGGTTCCAAGAGACCCAGTACTTC
>TRBV15|few|TRBD2|TRBJ2-3
CATSRDPSSGGEDTQYF
TGTGCCACCAGCAGAGATCCATCTAGCGGGGGGGAAGATACGCAGTATTTT
>TRBV24-1|-|-|TRBJ1-1
CATSDPSSATLNTEAFF
TGTGCCACCAGTGATCCTTCAAGTGCTACTTTGAACACTGAAGCTTTCTTT
>TRBV4-2|once|TRBD1|TRBJ1-2
CASSQDLWDRAGYTF
TGTGCCAGCAGCCAAGATCTTTGGGACAGGGCTGGCTACACCTTC
>TRBV5-4|few|TRBD1|TRBJ2-7
CASRVFGRGYEQYF
TGTGCCAGCAGGGTGTTCGGCAGGGGGTACGAGCAGTACTTC
>TRBV6-5|-|TRBD1|TRBJ2-2
CASSFHRGNTGELFF
TGTGCCAGCAGTTTTCACAGGGGGAACACCGGGGAGCTGTTTTTT
>TRBV9|-|-|TRBJ1-2
CASSEAGDYTF
TGTGCCAGCAGCGAAGCAGGTGACTACACCTTC
>TRBV5-1|-|TRBD1|TRBJ1-6
CASSLDRGVDSPLHF
TGCGCCAGCAGCTTGGACAGGGGAGTTGATTCACCCCTCCACTTT
>TRBV6-5|once|-|TRBJ1-2
CASSYSLAGPDYGYTF
TGTGCCAGCAGTTACTCCCTGGCAGGGCCTGACTATGGCTACACCTTC
>TRBV4-2|-|TRBD1|TRBJ2-7
CASSQEGQGNYEQYF
TGTGCCAGCAGCCAAGAGGGACAGGGGAACTACGAGCAGTACTTC
>TRBV4-1|-|TRBD1|TRBJ2-2
CASSQSTGNYGELFF
TGCGCCAGCAGCCAGTCGACAGGGAATTACGGGGAGCTGTTTTTT
>TRBV5-4|-|-|TRBJ1-1
CASSLSLKSIGEDEAFF
TGTGCCAGCAGCTTGTCCCTAAAGTCTATTGGGGAGGATGAAGCTTTCTTT
>TRBV5-5|-|TRBD1|TRBJ1-5
CASSWRQGGGQPQHF
TGTGCCAGCAGCTGGAGGCAGGGGGGTGGTCAGCCCCAGCATTTT
>TRBV6-1|once|TRBD1|TRBJ2-1
CASSEWGQGVYNEQFF
TGTGCCAGCAGTGAATGGGGACAGGGGGTATACAATGAGCAGTTCTTC
>TRBV6-4|once|TRBD2|TRBJ2-1
CASRGTSGNLSYNEQFF
TGTGCCAGCCGGGGGACTAGCGGAAATCTCTCCTACAATGAGCAGTTCTTC
>TRBV9|few|-|TRBJ1-3
CASSLKTGEGSGNTIYF
TGTGCCAGCAGCCTCAAGACGGGGGAGGGCTCTGGAAACACCATATATTTT
>TRBV11-2|-|-|TRBJ2-1
CASSQTEGGNEQFF
TGTGCCAGCAGCCAGACCGAGGGCGGCAATGAGCAGTTCTTC
>TRBV30|-|TRBD2|TRBJ2-1
CAWTVGLRGGGGEQFF
TGTGCCTGGACTGTGGGGCTCCGGGGGGGTGGTGGTGAGCAGTTCTTC
>TRBV19|-|-|TRBJ1-3
CASSIGTFYGNTIYF
TGTGCCAGTAGTATTGGGACATTTTATGGAAACACCATATATTTT
>TRBV11-2|-|-|TRBJ2-7
CASSGTVYEQYF
TGTGCCAGCAGCGGTACAGTCTACGAGCAGTACTTC
>TRBV9|-|TRBD1|TRBJ2-7
CASSVRTGAEQYF
TGTGCCAGCAGCGTTAGGACAGGGGCCGAGCAGTACTTC
>TRBV19|-|-|TRBJ2-7
CASTPTGVYEQYF
TGTGCCAGTACCCCGACAGGAGTATACGAGCAGTACTTC
>TRBV6-1|-|TRBD1|TRBJ2-4
CASSARDRGLTKNIQYF
TGTGCCAGCAGTGCCCGGGACAGGGGGCTGACCAAAAACATTCAGTACTTC
>TRBV2|-|-|TRBJ2-7
CASSGTSYEQYF
TGTGCCAGCAGTGGGACAAGCTACGAGCAGTACTTC
>TRBV14|-|-|TRBJ2-2
CASSHYIRTANTGELFF
TGTGCCAGCAGCCATTATATACGGACAGCGAACACCGGGGAGCTGTTTTTT